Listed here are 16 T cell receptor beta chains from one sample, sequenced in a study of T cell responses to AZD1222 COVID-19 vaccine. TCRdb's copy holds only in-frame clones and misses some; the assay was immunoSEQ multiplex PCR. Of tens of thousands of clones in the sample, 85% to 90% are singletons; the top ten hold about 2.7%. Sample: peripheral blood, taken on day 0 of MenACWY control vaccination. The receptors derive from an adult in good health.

The CDR3 region has the DNA TGCGCCAGCAGACTAGCGGGGGGAACATACAATGAGCAGTTCTTC. Amino acid sequence: CASRLAGGTYNEQFF. The chain uses TRBV5-1 and TRBJ2-1; 12 nucleotides align to TRBD2. Per the germline V gene, CDR1 is SGHRS and CDR2 is YFSETQ. Trimming cost V 5 bases and J 4 bases; bases outside gene matches: 4. This CDR3 comprises 15 residues.

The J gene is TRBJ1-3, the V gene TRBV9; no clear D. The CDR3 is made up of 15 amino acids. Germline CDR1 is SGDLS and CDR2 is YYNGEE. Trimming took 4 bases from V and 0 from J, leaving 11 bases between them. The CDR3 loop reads CASSPGRFSGNTIYF. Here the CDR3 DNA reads TGTGCCAGCAGCCCCGGACGGTTCTCTGGAAACACCATATATTTT.

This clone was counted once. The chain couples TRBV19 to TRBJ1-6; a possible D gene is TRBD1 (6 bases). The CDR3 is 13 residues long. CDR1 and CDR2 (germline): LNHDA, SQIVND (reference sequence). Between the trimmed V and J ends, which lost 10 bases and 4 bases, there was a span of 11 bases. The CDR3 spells CATRDTYNSPLHF. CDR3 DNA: TGTGCCACCCGGGACACTTATAATTCACCCCTCCACTTT.

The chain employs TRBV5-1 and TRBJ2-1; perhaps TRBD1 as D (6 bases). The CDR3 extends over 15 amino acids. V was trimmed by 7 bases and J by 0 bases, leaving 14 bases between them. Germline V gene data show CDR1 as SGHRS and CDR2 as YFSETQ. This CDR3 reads CASRITGSSYNEQFF. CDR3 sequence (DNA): TGCGCCAGCCGCATAACAGGGAGCTCCTACAATGAGCAGTTCTTC.

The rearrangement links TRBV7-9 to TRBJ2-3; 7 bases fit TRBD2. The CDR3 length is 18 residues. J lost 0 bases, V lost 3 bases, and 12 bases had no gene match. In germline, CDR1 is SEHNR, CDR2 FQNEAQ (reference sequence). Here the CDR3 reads CASSFIAGVLSSTDTQYF. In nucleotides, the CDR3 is TGTGCCAGCAGCTTTATCGCGGGGGTGCTTTCTAGCACAGATACGCAGTATTTT.

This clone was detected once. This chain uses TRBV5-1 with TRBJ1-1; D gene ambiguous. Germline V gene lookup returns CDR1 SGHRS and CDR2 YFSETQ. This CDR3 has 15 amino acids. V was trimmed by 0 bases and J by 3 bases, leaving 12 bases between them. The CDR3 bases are TGCGCCAGCAGCTTGGAACAGCCGGTCGACACTGAAGCTTTCTTT. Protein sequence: CASSLEQPVDTEAFF. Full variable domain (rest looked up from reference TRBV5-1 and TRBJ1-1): KAGVTQTPRYLIKTRGQQVTLSCSPISGHRSVSWYQQTPGQGLQFLFEYFSETQRNKGNFPGRFSGRQFSNSRSEMNVSTLELGDSALYLCASSLEQPVDTEAFFGQGTRLTVV.

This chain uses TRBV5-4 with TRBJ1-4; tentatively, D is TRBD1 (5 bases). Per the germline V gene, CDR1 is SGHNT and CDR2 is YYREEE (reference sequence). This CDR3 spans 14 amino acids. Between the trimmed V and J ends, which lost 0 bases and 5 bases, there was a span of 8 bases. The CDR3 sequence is CASSLATENEKLFF. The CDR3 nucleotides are TGTGCCAGCAGCTTGGCGACAGAGAATGAAAAACTGTTTTTT.

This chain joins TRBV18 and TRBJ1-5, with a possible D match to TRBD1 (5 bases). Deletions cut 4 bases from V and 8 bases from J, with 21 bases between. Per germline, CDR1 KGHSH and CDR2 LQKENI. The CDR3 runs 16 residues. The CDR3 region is CASSRITAGPREPQHF. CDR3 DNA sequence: TGTGCCAGCTCACGTATAACGGCAGGGCCTAGGGAGCCCCAGCATTTT.

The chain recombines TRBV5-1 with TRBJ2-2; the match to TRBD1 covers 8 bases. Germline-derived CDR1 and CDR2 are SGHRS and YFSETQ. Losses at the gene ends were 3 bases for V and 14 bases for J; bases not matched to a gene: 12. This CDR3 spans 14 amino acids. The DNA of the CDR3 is TGCGCCAGCAGCTCCGGGGACAGGCCGAGGTCACTGTTTTTT. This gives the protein CASSSGDRPRSLFF.

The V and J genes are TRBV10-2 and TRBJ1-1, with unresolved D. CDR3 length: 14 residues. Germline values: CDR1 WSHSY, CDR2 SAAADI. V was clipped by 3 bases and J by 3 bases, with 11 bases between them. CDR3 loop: CASSEAETYTEAFF. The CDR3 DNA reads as TGCGCCAGCAGTGAAGCAGAGACCTACACTGAAGCTTTCTTT.

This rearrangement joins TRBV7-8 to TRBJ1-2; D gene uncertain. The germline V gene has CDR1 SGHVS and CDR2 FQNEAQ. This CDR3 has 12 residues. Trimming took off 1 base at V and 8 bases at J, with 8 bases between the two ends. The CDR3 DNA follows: TGTGCCAGCAGCTTAGATAATCTAGGCTACACCTTC. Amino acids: CASSLDNLGYTF.

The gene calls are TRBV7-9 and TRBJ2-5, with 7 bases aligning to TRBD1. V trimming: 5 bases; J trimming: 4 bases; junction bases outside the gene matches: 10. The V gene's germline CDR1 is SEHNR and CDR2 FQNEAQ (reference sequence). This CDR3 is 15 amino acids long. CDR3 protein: CASSPRQGPPETQYF. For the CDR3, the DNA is TGTGCCAGCAGCCCCAGACAGGGCCCCCCAGAGACCCAGTACTTC.

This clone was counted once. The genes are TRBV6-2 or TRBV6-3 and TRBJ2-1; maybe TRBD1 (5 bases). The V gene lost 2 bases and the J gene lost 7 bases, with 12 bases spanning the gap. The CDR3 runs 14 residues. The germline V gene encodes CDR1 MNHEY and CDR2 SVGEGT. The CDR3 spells CASSYTQGWNEQFF. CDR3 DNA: TGTGCCAGCAGTTACACCCAGGGTTGGAATGAGCAGTTCTTC.

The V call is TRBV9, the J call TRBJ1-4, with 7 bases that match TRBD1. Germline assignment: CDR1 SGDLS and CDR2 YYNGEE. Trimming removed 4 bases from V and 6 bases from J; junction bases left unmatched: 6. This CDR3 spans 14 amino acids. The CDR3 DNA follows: TGTGCCAGCAGCCAGGGGGGGAGAGATGAAAAACTGTTTTTT. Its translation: CASSQGGRDEKLFF.

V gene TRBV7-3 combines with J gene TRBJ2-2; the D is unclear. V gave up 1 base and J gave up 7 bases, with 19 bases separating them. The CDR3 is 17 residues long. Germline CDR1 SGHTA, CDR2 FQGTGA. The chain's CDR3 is CASSLKPRRVSGGELFF. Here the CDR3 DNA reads TGTGCCAGCAGCTTAAAACCCCGCCGGGTCTCAGGCGGGGAGCTGTTTTTT.

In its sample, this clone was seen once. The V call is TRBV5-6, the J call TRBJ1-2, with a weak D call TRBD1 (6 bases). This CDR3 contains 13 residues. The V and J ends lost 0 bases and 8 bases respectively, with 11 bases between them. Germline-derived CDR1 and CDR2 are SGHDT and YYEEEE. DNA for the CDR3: TGTGCCAGCAGCTTGGACAGGGTAGTCGGCTACACCTTC. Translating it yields CASSLDRVVGYTF.